The rows below give T cell receptor beta chains drawn from one sample of a study of T cell responses to AZD1222 COVID-19 vaccine. Produced via immunoSEQ multiplex PCR; TCRdb's table is partial and in-frame only. Here the sample spans 100,000 to 150,000 clones, 90% being singletons. Sample: peripheral blood, taken on day 0 of MenACWY control vaccination. These receptors all come from an adult in good health. Both conserved end residues are part of each CDR3. The D gene is left open where the match is weak. Not all rows give a size; the values are once, few, many and, for expanded clones, a class.

d_call	v_call	j_call	clone_size	cdr3_aa	cdr3_nt
TRBD2	TRBV24-1	TRBJ2-3	.	CATSVPPSSGRQSTDTQYF	TGTGCCACCAGTGTGCCCCCGTCTAGCGGGAGACAGAGCACAGATACGCAGTATTTT
.	TRBV28	TRBJ2-3	.	CASSRDSASTDTQYF	TGTGCCAGCAGTCGAGACTCTGCTAGCACAGATACGCAGTATTTT
.	TRBV2	TRBJ2-7	.	CASSEEGLDSYEQYF	TGTGCCAGCAGTGAAGAGGGACTGGACTCCTACGAGCAGTACTTC
.	TRBV9	TRBJ1-1	.	CASSATDREAFF	TGTGCCAGCAGCGCAACAGACAGAGAAGCTTTCTTT
.	TRBV5-1	TRBJ2-1	once	CASSLGQNNNEQFF	TGCGCCAGCAGCTTGGGGCAGAATAACAATGAGCAGTTCTTC
TRBD1	TRBV19	TRBJ1-1	.	CASSDPGQGAANTEAFF	TGTGCCAGTAGTGACCCGGGACAGGGGGCTGCTAACACTGAAGCTTTCTTT
TRBD1	TRBV30	TRBJ1-4	.	CAWTGRGPNEKLFF	TGTGCCTGGACAGGGAGGGGGCCTAATGAAAAACTGTTTTTT
.	TRBV12-5	TRBJ1-2	.	CASGLVRQAYGYTF	TGTGCTAGTGGTTTGGTACGACAGGCCTATGGCTACACCTTC
TRBD1	TRBV5-1	TRBJ1-1	.	CASSFRDSNMNTEAFF	TGCGCCAGCAGCTTCCGGGACAGCAACATGAACACTGAAGCTTTCTTT
TRBD2	TRBV24-1	TRBJ2-2	once	CATSESGLAGTGELFF	TGTGCCACCAGTGAGAGCGGACTAGCGGGTACCGGGGAGCTGTTTTTT
TRBD1	TRBV19	TRBJ1-1	.	CASTNTGGIPEAFF	TGTGCCAGTACCAATACAGGGGGCATACCTGAAGCTTTCTTT
TRBD2	TRBV27	TRBJ2-3	.	CASSLQQLAVDFDTQYF	TGTGCCAGCAGTTTACAGCAACTAGCGGTCGATTTTGATACGCAGTATTTT
TRBD1	TRBV27	TRBJ1-2	once	CASSPLNPTGRYGYTF	TGTGCCAGCAGCCCGTTGAACCCGACAGGGAGGTATGGCTACACCTTC